A selection of T cell receptor beta chains follows, all from one sample in a study of shared clonotypes between healthy human individuals. Profiling relied on immunoSEQ multiplex PCR, and the TCRdb table lists in-frame clones only, not all of them. The data contain about 1.1 million clones, 60% to 80% of them seen just once; the ten biggest clones take up over 0.8%. The specimen sequenced was memory CD4+ T cells from PBMCs. The receptor source for this set is a man younger than 35 in good health. Some clones in this sample may be carry-over from other donors' samples. Both conserved end residues are part of each CDR3. Fields, in order: J gene, D gene, V gene, CDR3 length, clone size, CDR3 protein, CDR3 DNA. The D gene is left open where the match is weak. Rows give clone size only sometimes, using once, few, many, or a class for an expanded clone.

TRBJ2-5,.,TRBV7-3,13,few,CASSPGGLETQYF,TGTGCCAGCAGCCCAGGGGGGTTGGAAACCCAGTACTTC
TRBJ2-5,.,TRBV9,14,.,CASSPSKNQETQYF,TGTGCCAGCAGCCCCTCCAAGAATCAAGAGACCCAGTACTTC
TRBJ1-3,.,TRBV28,15,.,CASCGAPVSGNTIYF,TGTGCCAGCTGTGGAGCTCCCGTCTCTGGAAACACCATATATTTT
TRBJ2-7,.,TRBV29-1,14,few,CSVVNTAGVEEQYF,TGCAGCGTTGTAAATACGGCAGGGGTGGAAGAGCAGTACTTC
TRBJ2-4,TRBD1,TRBV11-2,15,once,CASSLDRAPGNIQYF,TGTGCCAGCAGCCTCGACAGGGCCCCCGGGAACATTCAGTACTTC
TRBJ2-6,.,TRBV5-1,14,.,CASSLEGVANVLTF,TGCGCCAGCAGCTTGGAGGGGGTTGCCAACGTCCTGACTTTC
TRBJ1-2,.,TRBV27,14,.,CASRAARNDYGYTF,TGTGCCAGCAGGGCAGCTAGGAATGACTATGGCTACACCTTC
TRBJ1-2,.,TRBV5-1,15,.,CASSWTADRSYGYTF,TGCGCCAGCAGCTGGACCGCCGACAGGAGTTATGGCTACACCTTC
TRBJ1-2,.,TRBV28,13,once,CASSFEQGVGYTF,TGTGCCAGCAGTTTCGAACAGGGTGTTGGCTACACCTTC
TRBJ2-1,.,TRBV27,12,.,CASRRSQGEQFF,TGTGCCAGCAGGCGATCACAAGGTGAGCAGTTCTTC
TRBJ1-1,.,TRBV4-2,15,.,CASSQVQGMDTEAFF,TGTGCCAGCAGCCAAGTGCAGGGCATGGACACTGAAGCTTTCTTT
TRBJ2-1,TRBD2,TRBV28,17,.,CASSLGGSGTEYNEQFF,TGTGCCAGCAGTTTAGGGGGGAGCGGGACTGAATACAATGAGCAGTTCTTC
TRBJ1-4,TRBD1,TRBV28,15,few,CASSFGGTGNEKLFF,TGTGCCAGCAGTTTCGGCGGGACAGGGAATGAAAAACTGTTTTTT
TRBJ1-2,.,TRBV2,14,.,CASSESTSNYGYTF,TGTGCCAGCAGTGAATCTACGTCTAACTATGGCTACACCTTC
TRBJ2-7,.,TRBV28,15,.,CASSLEGVGAYEQYF,TGTGCCAGCAGTTTGGAGGGGGTCGGCGCCTACGAGCAGTACTTC
TRBJ2-7,.,TRBV28,13,.,CASSSVTPDEQYF,TGTGCCAGCAGTTCCGTAACTCCGGACGAGCAGTACTTC
TRBJ1-1,.,TRBV29-1,10,few,CSVDAPQAFF,TGCAGCGTTGATGCCCCGCAAGCTTTCTTT
TRBJ1-3,.,TRBV18,16,once,CASSPTSVDSGNTIYF,TGTGCCAGCTCACCAACTTCGGTGGACTCTGGAAACACCATATATTTT
TRBJ2-1,.,TRBV6-5,14,.,CASSSLGPHGEQFF,TGTGCCAGCAGTTCCCTTGGACCGCACGGTGAGCAGTTCTTC
TRBJ2-2,TRBD2,TRBV7-6,16,.,CASSLGPSGGTGELFF,TGTGCCAGCAGCTTAGGTCCTAGCGGCGGAACCGGGGAGCTGTTTTTT
TRBJ2-3,.,TRBV5-4,14,.,CASSPGPATDTQYF,TGTGCCAGCAGCCCTGGGCCCGCCACAGATACGCAGTATTTT
TRBJ2-2,.,TRBV7-3,15,.,CASSRNLAAAGELFF,TGTGCCAGCAGCCGGAATCTAGCAGCAGCCGGGGAGCTGTTTTTT
TRBJ2-3,.,TRBV7-2,14,.,CASSLGQEPDTQYF,TGTGCCAGCAGCCTCGGACAAGAGCCAGATACGCAGTATTTT
TRBJ2-5,.,TRBV27,14,.,CASSLPGGEETQYF,TGTGCCAGCAGTTTGCCCGGGGGCGAAGAGACCCAGTACTTC
TRBJ1-5,TRBD1,TRBV28,16,few,CASSPSRGTGDQPQHF,TGTGCCAGCAGCCCAAGCAGAGGGACAGGGGATCAGCCCCAGCATTTT
TRBJ1-4,TRBD1,TRBV28,14,.,CASSSQGGIEKLFF,TGTGCCAGCAGTTCTCAGGGGGGTATCGAAAAACTGTTTTTT